A selection of T cell receptor beta chains follows, all from one sample in a study of T cell responses to AZD1222 COVID-19 vaccine. The table came from immunoSEQ multiplex PCR; TCRdb's copy has only in-frame clones and leaves some out. The repertoire has fewer than 200,000 clones, roughly 90% of them found once; the top ten carry over 1.5%. The starting material was peripheral blood, obtained 28 days after the second AZD1222 dose. These receptor sequences come from an adult who received the AZD1222 COVID-19 vaccine. The CDR3 runs from the conserved cysteine through the conserved F or W. The D gene is left open where the match is weak. Clone size is stated in some rows and not others, as once, few, many or a class when expanded.

>TRBJ1-1|-|TRBV18|-
TGTGCCAGCTCACCAGTTGAGGGGGGCACTGAAGCTTTCTTT
CASSPVEGGTEAFF
>TRBJ2-7|-|TRBV27|-
TGTGCCAGCAGCCGAATGAGGGGTTTATCCCTTTCCTACGAGCAGTACTTC
CASSRMRGLSLSYEQYF
>TRBJ1-1|-|TRBV7-9|-
TGTGCCAGCAGTTATGGGGGGGAGAACACTGAAGCTTTCTTT
CASSYGGENTEAFF
>TRBJ1-2|-|TRBV6-5|-
TGTGCCAGCAGCTTACTGGGCGGGGGGGACTATGGCTACACCTTC
CASSLLGGGDYGYTF
>TRBJ1-1|-|TRBV21-1|-
TGTGCCAGCAGCAAAGAGGGCGACAGGGGGCTGGATAGGACTGAAGCTTTCTTT
CASSKEGDRGLDRTEAFF
>TRBJ2-7|-|TRBV11-3|-
TGTGCCAGCAGCTTAAATGGGAACAGCGTCCACGAGCAGTACTTC
CASSLNGNSVHEQYF
>TRBJ1-1|-|TRBV5-1|-
TGCGCCAGCAGCTTGGACAGCCCATCAGTCACTGAAGCTTTCTTT
CASSLDSPSVTEAFF
>TRBJ1-2|once|TRBV5-6|TRBD1
TGTGCCAGCAGGGGACAGGGGGCGTGGGGCTATGGCTACACCTTC
CASRGQGAWGYGYTF
>TRBJ2-1|-|TRBV9|TRBD2
TGTGCCAGCAGCCCTTACTACGGGAGGGCCAACAATGAGCAGTTCTTC
CASSPYYGRANNEQFF
>TRBJ1-3|-|TRBV18|TRBD1
TGTGCCAGCTCACTTGGGACAGCCAGCTCTGGAAACACCATATATTTT
CASSLGTASSGNTIYF
>TRBJ1-2|-|TRBV6-5|TRBD1
TGTGCCAGCAGCCGACCCACGGACAGGCAAGCTAGCTACACCTTC
CASSRPTDRQASYTF
>TRBJ1-3|-|TRBV5-1|-
TGCGCCAGCAGCTTGGGACCTGAGGGAAACACCATATATTTT
CASSLGPEGNTIYF
>TRBJ1-2|-|TRBV18|-
TGTGCCAGCTCACCAGGGACAAAAAACCACTATGGCTACACCTTC
CASSPGTKNHYGYTF
>TRBJ2-3|-|TRBV7-3|-
TGTGCCAGCAGCTTAGGATACCTAGCCCGGGGTTCAGATACGCAGTATTTT
CASSLGYLARGSDTQYF
>TRBJ1-5|-|TRBV5-1|-
TGCGCCAGCAGCTTGGAGGGCCAGCCCCAGCATTTT
CASSLEGQPQHF
>TRBJ2-5|-|TRBV11-1|TRBD2
TGTGCCAGCAATAGTGGCGGGAGAGAGACCCAGTACTTC
CASNSGGRETQYF
>TRBJ1-1|-|TRBV27|TRBD1
TGTGCCAGCAGTGGGTGGGACAGGGGCGCGGGGAACACTGAAGCTTTCTTT
CASSGWDRGAGNTEAFF
>TRBJ1-4|few|TRBV18|-
TGTGCCAGCTCACCACCCGCGAAGGGGGTTGAAGGTGAAAAACTGTTTTTT
CASSPPAKGVEGEKLFF
>TRBJ1-5|-|TRBV18|-
TGTGCCAGCTCACCAGGGGATCAGCCCCAGCATTTT
CASSPGDQPQHF
>TRBJ2-1|-|TRBV6-2/TRBV6-3|TRBD2
TGTGCCAGCAGTTACTCGAAAACTAGCGGGAGTTCTGTTGAGCAGTTCTTC
CASSYSKTSGSSVEQFF
>TRBJ2-1|-|TRBV11-2|-
TGTGCCAGCAGCTCATCATTTGCAAAGGGGGGCTACAATGAGCAGTTCTTC
CASSSSFAKGGYNEQFF
>TRBJ2-5|once|TRBV4-1|TRBD1
TGCGCCAGCAGCTTTCAAATACCGGGGACAGGGGGATCGAGAGAGACCCAGTACTTC
CASSFQIPGTGGSRETQYF
>TRBJ2-2|once|TRBV6-1|-
TGTGCCAGCAGTGACAGGGGCTACACCGGGGAGCTGTTTTTT
CASSDRGYTGELFF
>TRBJ1-1|-|TRBV14|-
TGTGCCAGCAGCCAAGCGGGGATGAACACTGAAGCTTTCTTT
CASSQAGMNTEAFF
>TRBJ2-3|-|TRBV6-1|-
TGTGCCAGCAGTGAAAGGACACCACCTAGGGCAGATACGCAGTATTTT
CASSERTPPRADTQYF
>TRBJ1-2|-|TRBV7-6|TRBD1
TGTGCCAGCAGCTTAACGGACAGGTCTAACTATGGCTACACCTTC
CASSLTDRSNYGYTF
>TRBJ1-1|-|TRBV6-5|-
TGTGCCAGCAGTTACTTACAGGGCTCTGAAGCTTTCTTT
CASSYLQGSEAFF
>TRBJ1-5|-|TRBV7-3|TRBD1
TGTGCCAGCAGCCCCCAGGGGGCAGATAGCAATCAGCCCCAGCATTTT
CASSPQGADSNQPQHF
>TRBJ2-1|-|TRBV18|-
TGTGCCAGCTCACTTATAGCGGTCAGGGGGGAATCCTACAATGAGCAGTTCTTC
CASSLIAVRGESYNEQFF
>TRBJ2-3|-|TRBV6-7|TRBD2
TGTGCCAGCAGTTACGGCTGGCTAGCGGGAGGCGCAGATACGCAGTATTTT
CASSYGWLAGGADTQYF
>TRBJ1-2|-|TRBV7-6|-
TGTGCCAGCAGCTTAGTGGCTTCCGGGACGGTGAACTATGGCTACACCTTC
CASSLVASGTVNYGYTF
>TRBJ1-5|-|TRBV6-5|-
TGTGCCAGCAGCGCACTAAATCAGCCCCAGCATTTT
CASSALNQPQHF
>TRBJ2-5|once|TRBV5-1|-
TGCGCCAGCAGCTTGGGGGGACTTAGCTCGGAGACCCAGTACTTC
CASSLGGLSSETQYF
>TRBJ1-2|-|TRBV18|-
TGTGCCAGCTCACCCCAGGGCCAAACCTATGGCTACACCTTC
CASSPQGQTYGYTF
>TRBJ2-5|-|TRBV6-5|TRBD1
TGTGCCAGCAGTTCGACAGGGGCTCTCTCAGGGACCCAGTACTTC
CASSSTGALSGTQYF
>TRBJ1-2|-|TRBV6-5|-
TGTGCCAGCAGTTGGGGTACACCTAACTATGGCTACACCTTC
CASSWGTPNYGYTF
>TRBJ2-3|-|TRBV24-1|-
TGTGCCACCAGTGCAGGAGGCACAGATACGCAGTATTTT
CATSAGGTDTQYF
>TRBJ2-1|-|TRBV11-2|TRBD2
TGTGCCAGCAGCTTAGATCGGGGGGGCTCAAGCTCCTACAATGAGCAGTTCTTC
CASSLDRGGSSSYNEQFF
>TRBJ1-4|-|TRBV19|-
TGTGCCAGTACATTTGGGGGGAGTCGATTCGGTGAAAAACTGTTTTTT
CASTFGGSRFGEKLFF
>TRBJ2-7|-|TRBV4-1|-
TGCGCCAGCAGCCAAGATCAGGGGCCGGGCTCCTACGAGCAGTACTTC
CASSQDQGPGSYEQYF
>TRBJ1-6|-|TRBV29-1|-
TGCAGCGTTGCAATCCAAGGGACGGAGGGGAATTCACCCCTCCACTTT
CSVAIQGTEGNSPLHF
>TRBJ2-1|-|TRBV6-1|-
TGTGCCAGCAGTGAAAGGTTAATCGGGGCTAACAATGAGCAGTTCTTC
CASSERLIGANNEQFF
>TRBJ1-1|-|TRBV18|-
TGTGCCAGCTCTTACAGGGAAACTGAAGCTTTCTTT
CASSYRETEAFF
>TRBJ1-6|-|TRBV7-8|-
TGTGCCAGCAGCTCATCCCCAAAAGGGGGCTCCTATAATTCACCCCTCCACTTT
CASSSSPKGGSYNSPLHF
>TRBJ2-7|-|TRBV3-1/TRBV3-2|TRBD2
TGTGCCAGCAGCCACCAGGCTAGCGGAACCTACGAGCAGTACTTC
CASSHQASGTYEQYF
>TRBJ1-1|once|TRBV6-1|-
TGTGCCAGCGGTCGGCCAGGGCAAACTGAAGCTTTCTTT
CASGRPGQTEAFF
>TRBJ2-2|-|TRBV15|TRBD1
TGTGCCACCAGCAGTCCGGGACAGGGGTATACCGGGGAGCTGTTTTTT
CATSSPGQGYTGELFF
>TRBJ1-4|-|TRBV7-8|-
TGTGCCAGCAGCTTGGGGCAGTTTAATGAAAAACTGTTTTTT
CASSLGQFNEKLFF
>TRBJ1-1|-|TRBV19|TRBD1
TGTGCCAGTAGTGTCCGACAGGGTCACACTGAAGCTTTCTTT
CASSVRQGHTEAFF
>TRBJ1-2|-|TRBV6-5|-
TGTGCCAGCAGTCTCAACCCCCTCTATGGCTACACCTTC
CASSLNPLYGYTF
>TRBJ2-7|-|TRBV7-9|-
TGTGCCAGCAGCTCGGGGGGCAGTTACGAGCAGTACTTC
CASSSGGSYEQYF
>TRBJ1-1|-|TRBV7-9|-
TGTGCCAGCAGCTCGGGGGCTGAAGCTTTCTTT
CASSSGAEAFF
>TRBJ1-3|-|TRBV9|-
TGTGCCAGCAGCGTAGCTGAGAGTGGCAACACCATATATTTT
CASSVAESGNTIYF
>TRBJ2-6|-|TRBV6-6|-
TGTGCCAGCAGTCTCCCCTCTGGGGCCAACGTCCTGACTTTC
CASSLPSGANVLTF
>TRBJ2-1|-|TRBV5-4|TRBD2
TGTGCCAGCAGCTTTATCAGCGGGAGAATAAATGAGCAGTTCTTC
CASSFISGRINEQFF
>TRBJ1-2|-|TRBV6-5|-
TGTGCCAGCAGTTTCTTCCAAAGTGGGATCTATGGCTACACCTTC
CASSFFQSGIYGYTF
>TRBJ1-6|-|TRBV7-2|-
TGTGCCAGCAGCTCGAGGGTTGTGGGATTCCTCCACTTT
CASSSRVVGFLHF
>TRBJ2-3|-|TRBV6-2/TRBV6-3|-
TGTGCCAGCAGTTTGTATCTAGGAACAGATACGCAGTATTTT
CASSLYLGTDTQYF
>TRBJ2-7|-|TRBV6-5|-
TGTGCCATCCTGAGGGAAGCCTACGAGCAGTACTTC
CAILREAYEQYF
>TRBJ1-6|-|TRBV4-1|-
TGCGCCAGCAGCCAAAGGTGGATGTCGTCCGATAATTCACCCCTCCACTTT
CASSQRWMSSDNSPLHF